Each of the 26 T cell receptor beta chains below was sequenced from the same sample in a study of blood T cell repertoires in COVID-19. The protocol was immunoSEQ multiplex PCR, while the TCRdb copy is restricted to in-frame clones and leaves out a portion. The table has about 400,000 clones, around 87% seen once; the top ten hold less than 2.5%. Material: PBMCs or T cells enriched from blood (not recorded which). The origin of the receptors is a man aged 40-50 years in a cohort exposed to, infected with or recovered from COVID-19 (not recorded which).

This chain connects TRBV9 to TRBJ1-4; D is possibly TRBD1 (5 bases). This CDR3 region has 16 residues. Trimming removed 4 bases from V and 0 bases from J, with 13 bases in between. Germline values: CDR1 SGDLS, CDR2 YYNGEE. In DNA, the CDR3 is TGTGCCAGCAGCAGAAGCACAGGAGCAACTAATGAAAAACTGTTTTTT. Protein product: CASSRSTGATNEKLFF.

The chain has TRBV19 and TRBJ1-1; D is ambiguous. The germline V gene has CDR1 LNHDA and CDR2 SQIVND (reference sequence). This CDR3 region has 13 residues. Trimming took 10 bases from V and 2 from J, leaving 14 bases between them. CDR3 coding DNA: TGTGCCACCCGAGCGGGTCGTAACACTGAAGCTTTCTTT. The encoded protein is CATRAGRNTEAFF.

This sequence joins TRBV7-8 and TRBJ1-5; D call uncertain. Per germline, CDR1 SGHVS and CDR2 FQNEAQ. There are 14 residues in the CDR3. V gave up 7 bases and J gave up 4 bases, with 14 bases separating them. The DNA for the CDR3 is TGTGCCAGCACCCCCATTTCGAGGAATCAGCCCCAGCATTTT. Its translation: CASTPISRNQPQHF.

This rearrangement joins TRBV18 to TRBJ2-3, with 11 bases fitting TRBD2. Germline assignment: CDR1 KGHSH and CDR2 LQKENI. V was clipped by 1 base and J by 8 bases; unmatched bases: 11. This CDR3 spans 17 amino acids. In DNA, the CDR3 is TGTGCCAGCTCACCACTTCAACTAGCGGGAGATGTTGTTACGCAGTATTTT. This gives the protein CASSPLQLAGDVVTQYF. The complete variable domain, with remaining parts taken from reference TRBV18 and TRBJ2-3, reads NAGVMQNPRHLVRRRGQEARLRCSPMKGHSHVYWYRQLPEEGLKFMVYLQKENIIDESGMPKERFSAEFPKEGPSILRIQQVVRGDSAAYFCASSPLQLAGDVVTQYFGPGTRLTVL.

This chain joins TRBV7-9 and TRBJ2-7; perhaps TRBD2 as D (7 bases). V was trimmed by 3 bases and J by 6 bases, leaving 12 bases between them. This CDR3 is built from 13 residues. The germline gives CDR1 SEHNR, CDR2 FQNEAQ (reference sequence). Here the CDR3 reads CASSFKRGGEQYF. DNA for the CDR3: TGTGCCAGCAGCTTCAAAAGGGGGGGCGAGCAGTACTTC.

The gene calls are TRBV20-1 and TRBJ2-1; 7 bases match TRBD2. CDR3 length: 14 residues. In germline, CDR1 is DFQATT, CDR2 SNEGSKA (reference sequence). The V gene end was trimmed by 3 bases and the J gene end by 8 bases; junction bases not matched to a gene: 10. The CDR3 sequence: CSASKGGSFHEQFF. The CDR3 coding sequence is TGCAGTGCTAGTAAAGGCGGGAGTTTCCATGAGCAGTTCTTC.

This rearrangement joins TRBV30 to TRBJ1-5; D uncertain. Germline V gene lookup returns CDR1 GTSNPN and CDR2 SVGIG (reference sequence). V was pared by 2 bases and J by 1 base, with 9 bases between. The CDR3 is 14 residues long. The CDR3 protein is CAWSTSTSNQPQHF. As DNA, the CDR3 is TGTGCCTGGAGTACGAGTACCAGCAATCAGCCCCAGCATTTT.

The chain carries TRBV10-3 and TRBJ2-1; TRBD2 aligns across 7 bases. V gave up 3 bases and J gave up 0 bases; unmatched junction bases: 11. The CDR3 consists of 18 residues. Germline CDR1 and CDR2: ENHRY and SYGVKD. The CDR3 bases are TGTGCCATCAGTGAAGGTTATAGTAGCGGGCACTCCTACAATGAGCAGTTCTTC. This encodes CAISEGYSSGHSYNEQFF.

The J gene is TRBJ2-6, the V gene TRBV5-1; 13 bases align to TRBD2. CDR1 and CDR2 (germline): SGHRS, YFSETQ. Trimming cost V 3 bases and J 3 bases; bases outside gene matches: 12. The CDR3 totals 20 residues. The CDR3 loop reads CASSSPVTSGRRGGANVLTF. In DNA, the CDR3 is TGCGCCAGCAGCTCCCCGGTGACTAGCGGGAGGAGGGGTGGGGCCAACGTCCTGACTTTC. Combining the CDR3 with reference TRBV5-1 and TRBJ2-6 gives the whole variable domain KAGVTQTPRYLIKTRGQQVTLSCSPISGHRSVSWYQQTPGQGLQFLFEYFSETQRNKGNFPGRFSGRQFSNSRSEMNVSTLELGDSALYLCASSSPVTSGRRGGANVLTFGAGSRLTVL.

The J gene is TRBJ2-3, the V gene TRBV4-1; D is uncertain. The CDR3 consists of 14 residues. Per the germline V gene, CDR1 is MGHRA and CDR2 is YSYEKL. Trimming left V 1 base short and J 0 bases short, with 5 bases between. The CDR3 region is CASSQASSTDTQYF. DNA for the CDR3: TGCGCCAGCAGCCAAGCCTCGAGCACAGATACGCAGTATTTT.

The J gene is TRBJ1-2, the V gene TRBV2; possible D gene TRBD1, 6 bases. The V and J ends lost 4 bases and 8 bases respectively, with 11 bases between them. The length of the CDR3 is 12 residues. Per the germline V gene, CDR1 is SNHLY and CDR2 is FYNNEI. Here the CDR3 reads CASSVLDRGYTF. The CDR3 bases are TGTGCCAGCAGTGTATTAGACAGGGGCTACACCTTC.

The rearrangement links TRBV7-2 to TRBJ2-3; D uncertain. V was clipped by 3 bases and J by 0 bases, with 10 bases between them. This CDR3 contains 15 residues. CDR1 and CDR2 (germline): SGHTA, FQGNSA. The CDR3 sequence: CASSLRTASTDTQYF. The CDR3 DNA reads as TGTGCCAGCAGCTTGCGTACAGCTAGCACAGATACGCAGTATTTT.

This rearrangement joins TRBV6-2 or TRBV6-3 to TRBJ2-5; D ambiguous. CDR3 size: 14 residues. V was pared by 5 bases and J by 5 bases, with 15 bases between. The germline gives CDR1 MNHEY, CDR2 SVGEGT. DNA of the CDR3: TGTGCCAGCAGTCACGGAGAGGTGAAGGAGACCCAGTACTTC. It translates to CASSHGEVKETQYF.

The V gene is TRBV25-1, the J gene TRBJ2-7; 10 bases map to TRBD1. This CDR3 has 15 residues. Germline V gives CDR1 MGHDK, CDR2 SYGVNS. Trimming removed 1 base from V and 5 bases from J; junction bases left unmatched: 5. The CDR3 DNA follows: TGTGCCAGCAGTGAATCGGGACAGGGGTACCACGAGCAGTACTTC. Residues: CASSESGQGYHEQYF.

This clone was seen a handful of times. The rearrangement joins TRBV6-4 to TRBJ2-2; 8 bases align to TRBD1. Germline V CDR1 and CDR2: MRHNA, SNTAGT. V gave up 6 bases and J gave up 3 bases; unmatched junction bases: 3. The CDR3 is made up of 14 amino acids. This CDR3 reads CASRTGEDTGELFF. The DNA of the CDR3 is TGTGCCAGCAGGACAGGGGAGGACACCGGGGAGCTGTTTTTT.

This chain connects TRBV5-1 to TRBJ2-5; 10 bases fit TRBD2. Unmatched junction bases numbered 4, after V lost 6 bases and J lost 2 bases. Per germline, CDR1 SGHRS and CDR2 YFSETQ. The CDR3 length is 14 residues. CDR3 sequence: CASKGAGGQETQYF. Written as DNA, the CDR3 is TGCGCCAGCAAAGGAGCGGGAGGGCAAGAGACCCAGTACTTC. The full variable domain, in which reference TRBV5-1 and TRBJ2-5 provide the parts outside the CDR3, is KAGVTQTPRYLIKTRGQQVTLSCSPISGHRSVSWYQQTPGQGLQFLFEYFSETQRNKGNFPGRFSGRQFSNSRSEMNVSTLELGDSALYLCASKGAGGQETQYFGPGTRLLVL.

V usage is TRBV27 and J usage is TRBJ1-1, with D uncertain. The V end lost 3 bases, the J end lost 0 bases, and 8 bases lay between the germline ends. The germline V gene has CDR1 MNHEY and CDR2 SMNVEV (reference sequence). The CDR3 length is 14 residues. CDR3 sequence reads: CASSLPGMNTEAFF. DNA of the CDR3: TGTGCCAGCAGTTTGCCAGGAATGAACACTGAAGCTTTCTTT.

The chain employs TRBV3-1 (or the pseudogene TRBV3-2) and TRBJ2-7; TRBD2 matches at 7 bases. Germline values: CDR1 LGHDT, CDR2 YNNKEL (reference sequence). The CDR3 has 15 amino acids. The ends lost 2 bases at V and 2 bases at J; junction bases unmatched: 6. CDR3 amino acids: CASSQLGGGAYEQYF. CDR3 DNA: TGTGCCAGCAGCCAATTGGGGGGGGGAGCCTACGAGCAGTACTTC.

The J gene is TRBJ1-5, the V gene TRBV6-5; a possible D gene is TRBD1 (6 bases). With 8 bases removed from V and 3 bases from J, the gap between germline ends came to 14 bases. The length of the CDR3 is 14 residues. CDR1 and CDR2 from the germline V gene are MNHEY and SVGAGI. The CDR3 loop is CASSQGPNNQPQHF. Here the CDR3 DNA reads TGTGCCAGCTCACAGGGCCCTAACAATCAGCCCCAGCATTTT.

This clone was seen at least ten times. The chain recombines TRBV13 with TRBJ1-1, with TRBD1 identical over 7 bases. Germline V gene lookup returns CDR1 PRHDT and CDR2 FYEKMQ (reference sequence). J lost 4 bases, V lost 5 bases, and 4 bases had no gene match. This CDR3 spans 13 amino acids. The CDR3 is CASSPGQVTEAFF. CDR3 coding DNA: TGTGCCAGCAGCCCAGGACAGGTCACTGAAGCTTTCTTT.

This clone appeared once. The chain links TRBV4-1 to TRBJ2-1; TRBD2 matches 11 bases. Germline-derived CDR1 and CDR2 are MGHRA and YSYEKL. CDR3 length: 16 residues. Trimming removed 1 base from V and 3 bases from J; junction bases left unmatched: 2. The CDR3 coding sequence is TGCGCCAGCAGCCAAGTGGGACTAGCGGACTACAATGAGCAGTTCTTC. Encoded protein: CASSQVGLADYNEQFF.

The count of this clone is one. This chain connects TRBV3-1 (or the pseudogene TRBV3-2) to TRBJ1-4, with unresolved D. Germline loops: CDR1 LGHDT, CDR2 YNNKEL (reference sequence). The V gene lost 4 bases and the J gene lost 12 bases, with 15 bases spanning the gap. The CDR3 contains 13 residues. The CDR3 bases are TGTGCCAGCAGCCCGATCGCTACTCGGGAACTGTTTTTT. It yields the protein CASSPIATRELFF.

J is TRBJ1-1 and V is TRBV30; a weak D match, TRBD1 (5 bases). Germline V gives CDR1 GTSNPN, CDR2 SVGIG (reference sequence). The germline V and J ends were trimmed by 7 bases and 3 bases, with 15 bases remaining between them. The CDR3 contains 13 residues. The CDR3 DNA follows: TGTGCCTCCGCCAGGGTAGGGTACACTGAAGCTTTCTTT. Its translation: CASARVGYTEAFF.

The chain links TRBV10-3 to TRBJ2-4; 10 nucleotides agree with TRBD2. The junction had 4 bases not matched to a gene; V was cut back by 10 bases and J by 4 bases. This CDR3 has 13 residues. CDR1 ENHRY and CDR2 SYGVKD come from the germline V gene. CDR3: CATLAGEKNIQYF. The CDR3 nucleotides read TGTGCCACCCTAGCGGGAGAGAAAAACATTCAGTACTTC.

The V gene is TRBV29-1, the J gene TRBJ2-7; 8 positions agree with TRBD1. From germline, CDR1 is SQVTM and CDR2 ANQGSEA. After removal of 8 bases from V and 7 bases from J, the junction contained 13 bases not matched to a gene. The CDR3 has 13 residues. CDR3 nucleotides: TGCAGCTTCAAGGGAGGACAGGGTTATGAGCAGTACTTC. It is translated as CSFKGGQGYEQYF.

This clone showed up just once. The chain recombines TRBV4-2 with TRBJ2-7; 7 nucleotides agree with TRBD2. The CDR3 has 19 amino acids. Germline CDR1 LGHNA, CDR2 YNFKEQ. Trimming removed 0 bases from V and 4 bases from J; junction bases left unmatched: 18. CDR3 sequence reads: CASSQDGEGRWEGPYEQYF. In nucleotides, the CDR3 is TGTGCCAGCAGCCAAGATGGTGAGGGCAGGTGGGAGGGCCCGTACGAGCAGTACTTC.